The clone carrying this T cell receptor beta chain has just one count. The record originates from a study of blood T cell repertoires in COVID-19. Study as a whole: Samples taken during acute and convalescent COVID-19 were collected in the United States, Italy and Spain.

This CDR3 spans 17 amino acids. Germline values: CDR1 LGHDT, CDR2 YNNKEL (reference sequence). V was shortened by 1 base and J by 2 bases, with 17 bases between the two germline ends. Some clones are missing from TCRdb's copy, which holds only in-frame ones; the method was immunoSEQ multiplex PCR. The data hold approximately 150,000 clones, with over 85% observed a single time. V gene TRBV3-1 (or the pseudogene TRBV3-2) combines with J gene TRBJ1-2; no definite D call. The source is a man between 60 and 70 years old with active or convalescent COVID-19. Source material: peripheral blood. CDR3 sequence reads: CASSQVRTSSSNYGYTF. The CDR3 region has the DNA TGTGCCAGCAGCCAAGTTCGGACTTCTTCCTCAAACTATGGCTACACCTTC.